A single sample is the source of the 18 T cell receptor beta chains below, sequenced in a study of regulatory T cells in long-lasting Graves disease. Time point reported: newly diagnosed GD, antithyroid drugs for less than 3 months. Researchers made the TCR library from RNA that was extracted from PBMCs. Libraries of TCR beta came from iRepertoire HTBI primers plus Arm-PCR of CDR3 regions. TCRdb itself ran the multiplex PCR reads through MiXCR, one entry per CDR3 protein. The repertoire holds approximately 460,000 distinct CDR3 sequences, with roughly 15% as singletons. In addition, the sample was reused for a study of T cells in Graves' hyperthyroidism and ophthalmopathy.

The material sequenced was peripheral blood mononuclear cells (PBMCs), taken at new diagnosis, from a patient treated with antithyroid drugs. These receptor sequences come from a woman aged 25-40 years with Graves disease.

This clonotype was counted ten times or more. The chain links TRBV12-3 or TRBV12-4 to TRBJ2-7; a possible D gene is TRBD2 (5 bases). V was pared by 2 bases and J by 5 bases, with 16 bases between. CDR3 size: 15 residues. The CDR3 spells CASSLILDSKNEQYF. The DNA for the CDR3 is TGTGCCAGCAGTTTAATTTTGGACTCAAAGAACGAGCAGTACTTC.

The rearrangement links TRBV4-2 to TRBJ2-3; 14 nucleotides align to TRBD2. V lost 1 base and J lost 4; bases outside the gene matches: 10. The CDR3 sequence is 19 residues long. The germline V gene has CDR1 LGHNA and CDR2 YNFKEQ. CDR3 loop: CASSQGGLAGVWSPDTQYF. DNA for the CDR3: TGTGCCAGCAGCCAAGGGGGACTAGCGGGAGTCTGGAGTCCAGATACGCAGTATTTT.

There are many counts of this clonotype. The chain uses TRBV7-3 and TRBJ2-3; TRBD2 matches at 7 bases. V was pared by 5 bases and J by 1 base, with 12 bases of the junction left unmatched. The CDR3 covers 17 residues. Per germline, CDR1 SGHTA and CDR2 FQGTGA. The CDR3 is CASSDRGRAGGTDTQYF. The CDR3 nucleotides read TGTGCCAGCAGCGACCGGGGGAGGGCTGGAGGCACAGATACGCAGTATTTT.

This clonotype was detected many times. This chain links TRBV12-3 or TRBV12-4 with TRBJ2-7, with 8 bases lining up with TRBD2. The length of the CDR3 is 17 residues. V shed 0 bases, J shed 4 bases, and the junction held 11 bases outside the gene matches. The CDR3 region has the DNA TGTGCCAGCAGTTTAGCGCCTTTTGGCGGGAGGACTTACGAGCAGTACTTC. The encoded protein is CASSLAPFGGRTYEQYF.

The table lists this clonotype with a few counts. The CDR3 DNA follows: TGTGCCAGCAGTTTCCGCGGGAGGCTCTCCTACGAGCAGTACTTC. Its protein is CASSFRGRLSYEQYF. V gene TRBV28 combines with J gene TRBJ2-7; 8 bases fit TRBD2. V was clipped by 3 bases and J by 0 bases; unmatched bases: 4. Germline values: CDR1 MDHEN, CDR2 SYDVKM. The CDR3 runs 15 residues.

This clonotype was recorded once. A much larger clonotype is one base distant, so this may be a read error. The CDR3 end shows no conserved phenylalanine or tryptophan, and so a read error is likely. The chain links TRBV10-3 to TRBJ2-1, with 10 bases matching TRBD2. This CDR3 has 17 amino acids. The germline CDR1 and CDR2 sequences are ENHRY and SYGVKD. V gave up 8 bases and J gave up 0 bases; unmatched junction bases: 10. CDR3 residues: CAILAGVHPSSYNEQFL. CDR3 bases: TGTGCCATCCTAGCGGGAGTCCATCCGAGCTCCTACAATGAGCAGTTCCTC.

This clonotype was seen repeatedly, ten times or more. J is TRBJ1-2 and V is TRBV7-6, with a tentative D call TRBD1 (6 bases). This CDR3 region has 15 residues. V was shortened by 5 bases and J by 4 bases, with 17 bases between the two germline ends. Germline V gene lookup returns CDR1 SGHVS and CDR2 FNYEAQ. The CDR3 spells CASSKLTGLGYGYTF. The CDR3 coding sequence is TGTGCCAGCAGCAAACTAACAGGGCTTGGCTATGGCTACACCTTC.

This clonotype was recorded many times. The J gene is TRBJ2-3, the V gene TRBV11-2, with TRBD2 matching 9 bases. The CDR3 is 16 residues long. In germline, CDR1 is SGHAT, CDR2 FQNNGV. V shed 1 base and J 3 bases; nucleotides not matched to a gene: 5. The CDR3 loop is CASSLARTSGTDTQYF. DNA for the CDR3: TGTGCCAGCAGCTTAGCGCGCACTAGCGGGACAGATACGCAGTATTTT.

The rearrangement joins TRBV7-9 to TRBJ2-5, with 8 positions matching TRBD1. Germline CDR1 reads SEHNR; CDR2 reads FQNEAQ (reference sequence). Germline trimming cut 5 bases from V and 1 base from J; bases unmatched to any gene: 9. The CDR3 is 16 amino acids. CDR3 region: CASSPSGGAGQETQYF. Written as DNA, the CDR3 is TGTGCCAGCAGCCCTTCAGGGGGCGCGGGCCAAGAGACCCAGTACTTC.

As regards this clonotype: At one end, the junction sequence differs from germline, possibly due to a read error. The J gene is TRBJ2-1, the V gene TRBV18, with 7 positions matching TRBD1. TRBJ2-5 matches the DNA end more closely, so the J call is doubtful. This CDR3 comprises 13 residues. In germline, CDR1 is KGHSH, CDR2 LQKENI. The CDR3 loop is CACSRDSQETQYF. The CDR3 region has the DNA TGTGCCTGCTCACGGGACAGCCAAGAGACCCAGTACTTC.

The chain's CDR3 is CASSLEGSGQPQHF. Here the CDR3 DNA reads TGTGCCAGCAGTTTGGAGGGGTCTGGTCAGCCCCAGCATTTT. The chain is built from TRBV6-2 or TRBV6-3 and TRBJ1-5; a possible D gene is TRBD1 (5 bases). The CDR3 consists of 14 residues. The V gene lost 4 bases and the J gene lost 6 bases, with 13 bases spanning the gap. The germline CDR1 and CDR2 sequences are MNHEY and SVGEGT.

Comment on this clonotype: Possible read error: a much larger clone is one base away. V is TRBV18 and J is TRBJ2-7, with TRBD1 matching 8 bases. Germline V lookup: CDR1 KGHSH, CDR2 LQKENI. The CDR3 contains 14 residues. The CDR3: CASSARQGPYEPYF. Written as DNA, the CDR3 is TGTGCCAGCTCGGCCCGACAGGGGCCCTACGAGCCGTACTTC.

This clonotype was seen only a few times. The chain employs TRBV15 and TRBJ2-2; TRBD1 aligns across 9 bases. Trimming at V came to 5 bases and at J to 1 base, leaving 8 bases not matched to a gene. Germline CDR1 reads LNHNV; CDR2 reads YYDKDF (reference sequence). The CDR3 totals 17 residues. For the CDR3, the DNA is TGTGCCACCAGCGGGCGACTGGACAGGGGGAACACCGGGGAGCTGTTTTTT. This sequence encodes CATSGRLDRGNTGELFF.

This clonotype was found many times. The genes are TRBV28 and TRBJ1-4; D uncertain. The germline V gene has CDR1 MDHEN and CDR2 SYDVKM. The CDR3 loop spans 14 amino acids. V lost 7 bases, J lost 7 bases, and 16 bases lay in between. This CDR3 reads CASTRRGVGEKLFF. The CDR3 DNA is TGTGCCAGCACCCGGCGTGGGGTTGGTGAAAAACTGTTTTTT.

The rearrangement links TRBV10-2 to TRBJ1-5; D gene unclear. The V end was cut by 8 bases, the J end by 5 bases, with 16 bases between. This CDR3 is built from 14 residues. CDR1 and CDR2 from the germline V gene are WSHSY and SAAADI. DNA for the CDR3: TGCGCCAGCGCTGGTTCCAGTAAAGATCAGCCCCAGCATTTT. It translates to CASAGSSKDQPQHF.

This clonotype was recorded only once. This sequence may be a read error, since a much larger clone differs from it by one base. The V call is TRBV6-1, the J call TRBJ2-3; 9 bases are a match to TRBD2. Germline V gene sequence: CDR1 MNHNS, CDR2 SASEGT. This CDR3 comprises 14 residues. The CDR3 nucleotides read TGTGCCACTGCGACTAGCGGCAGCACAGATACGCAGTGTTTT. Translating it yields CATATSGSTDTQCF.

There are many counts of this clonotype. This rearrangement joins TRBV2 to TRBJ1-5; D gene uncertain. Looked up from germline, CDR1 is SNHLY and CDR2 is FYNNEI. The ends were cut back, 1 base at V and 1 base at J, with 5 bases in the middle. The CDR3 is 14 amino acids. The DNA for the CDR3 is TGTGCCAGCAGTGAAGGGATGAGCAATCAGCCCCAGCATTTT. This encodes CASSEGMSNQPQHF.

This clonotype was observed many times. The chain is built from TRBV18 and TRBJ2-7; TRBD1 is a possible D gene (7 bases). The V gene lost 3 bases and the J gene lost 5 bases, with 17 bases spanning the gap. The germline V gene encodes CDR1 KGHSH and CDR2 LQKENI. The CDR3 runs 15 residues. The CDR3 nucleotides are TGTGCCAGCTCACCTTCAGGGGGGCGCATCCACGAGCAGTACTTC. It specifies CASSPSGGRIHEQYF.